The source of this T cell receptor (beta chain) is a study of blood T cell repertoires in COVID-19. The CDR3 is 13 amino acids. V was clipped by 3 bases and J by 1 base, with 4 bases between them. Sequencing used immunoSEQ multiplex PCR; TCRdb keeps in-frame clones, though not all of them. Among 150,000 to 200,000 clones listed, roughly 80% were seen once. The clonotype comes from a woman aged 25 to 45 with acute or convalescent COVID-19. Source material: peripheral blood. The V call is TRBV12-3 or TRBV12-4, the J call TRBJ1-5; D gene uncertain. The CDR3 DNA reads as TGTGCCAGCAGTTTGGGCAGCAATCAGCCCCAGCATTTT. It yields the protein CASSLGSNQPQHF.